The table lists the clone carrying this T cell receptor (beta chain) with a few counts. The record originates from a study of regulatory T cells in long-lasting Graves disease. Assembly of TCR beta libraries relied on iRepertoire HTBI primers together with Arm-PCR of CDR3 regions. TCRdb passed the multiplex PCR reads through MiXCR, listing each CDR3 protein once. The sample includes around 460,000 distinct CDR3 sequences, 12% to 15% seen only once; the top ten take about 15%. CDR3 length equals 14 residues. V lost 2 bases and J 8 bases, leaving 13 bases between the germline ends. CDR1 SGHRS and CDR2 YFSETQ come from the germline V gene. Time point: newly diagnosed GD, antithyroid drugs for less than 3 months. Isolated PBMC RNA provided the starting material for the TCR library. These data are also associated with another study on T cells in Graves' hyperthyroidism and ophthalmopathy.

This sample comprised peripheral blood mononuclear cells (PBMCs), obtained at new diagnosis, from a patient treated with antithyroid drugs. V gene TRBV5-1 combines with J gene TRBJ1-4; tentatively, D is TRBD1 (5 bases). This receptor was obtained from a woman between 50 and 59 years old with Graves disease. This chain's CDR3 is CASSFRDLREKLFF. DNA for the CDR3: TGCGCCAGCAGCTTCAGGGATTTGCGGGAAAAACTGTTTTTT.